The 9 T cell receptor beta chains reported below all come from one sample, sequenced in a study of Graves' ophthalmopathy and Graves' hyperthyroidism. From RNA, the CDR3 regions of TCR beta chains were amplified and sequenced. HTBI primers were used in a first-round RT-PCR, which preceded a second-round multiplex PCR. TCRdb reprocessed the multiplex PCR reads via MiXCR and lists one record per CDR3 protein. The sample lists about 1.1 million distinct CDR3 sequences; roughly two fifths were seen once. The sequenced material came from peripheral blood or thyroid tissue (not recorded which). The receptors originated from an adult man with Graves' hyperthyroidism.

This clonotype was picked up many times. The rearrangement links TRBV6-1 to TRBJ2-5, with D perhaps TRBD2 (5 bases). Trimming stripped 0 bases from V and 10 bases from J, with 12 bases between. The CDR3 runs to 13 residues. The germline CDR1 and CDR2 sequences are MNHNS and SASEGT. This CDR3 reads CASSEAGERHQYF. The CDR3 DNA reads as TGTGCCAGCAGTGAAGCGGGAGAACGACACCAGTACTTC.

The V gene is TRBV25-1, the J gene TRBJ1-3, with 7 bases identical to TRBD1. The CDR3 is 19 residues long. Germline assignment: CDR1 MGHDK and CDR2 SYGVNS. Losses at the gene ends were 0 bases for V and 0 bases for J; bases not matched to a gene: 11. CDR3 DNA sequence: TGTGCCAGCAGTGAATACGGCAGGGGGGACACTTTCTCTGGAAACACCATATATTTT. It yields the protein CASSEYGRGDTFSGNTIYF.

The chain employs TRBV29-1 and TRBJ1-2; the D gene is possibly TRBD1 (5 bases). CDR1 is SQVTM and CDR2 is ANQGSEA in the germline V gene. V was shortened by 6 bases and J by 2 bases, with 13 bases between the two germline ends. This CDR3 has 13 residues. The CDR3 bases are TGCAGCGTACTTCGGGGGGGGAACTATGGCTACACCTTC. This translates into CSVLRGGNYGYTF.

J is TRBJ2-2 and V is TRBV30; 8 bases are shared with TRBD2. CDR1 and CDR2 (germline): GTSNPN, SVGIG (reference sequence). The CDR3 length is 14 residues. Germline trimming cut 8 bases from V and 0 bases from J; bases unmatched to any gene: 5. CDR3 sequence reads: CALGAGANTGELFF. The CDR3 DNA is TGTGCCCTCGGAGCGGGGGCGAACACCGGGGAGCTGTTTTTT.

This clonotype was observed a handful of times. This chain joins TRBV10-3 and TRBJ2-7; 9 positions match TRBD1. The germline V gene encodes CDR1 ENHRY and CDR2 SYGVKD. This CDR3 contains 15 residues. The junction had 3 bases not matched to a gene; V was cut back by 3 bases and J by 0 bases. Written as DNA, the CDR3 is TGTGCCATCAGTGATGAGGACAGGGGCTCCTACGAGCAGTACTTC. This codes for CAISDEDRGSYEQYF.

There are a few counts of this clonotype. The V call is TRBV19, the J call TRBJ2-7, with D perhaps matching TRBD1 (7 bases). The CDR3 extends over 15 amino acids. V lost 7 bases to trimming and J lost 4 bases, with 20 bases between them. In germline, CDR1 is LNHDA, CDR2 SQIVND (reference sequence). CDR3 sequence reads: CASNTGRGGAYEQYF. CDR3 coding DNA: TGTGCCAGTAACACCGGGAGAGGGGGCGCGTACGAGCAGTACTTC. Drawing the rest from reference TRBV19 and TRBJ2-7, the complete variable domain is DGGITQSPKYLFRKEGQNVTLSCEQNLNHDAMYWYRQDPGQGLRLIYYSQIVNDFQKGDIAEGYSVSREKKESFPLTVTSAQKNPTAFYLCASNTGRGGAYEQYFGPGTRLTVT.

This clonotype has at least ten counts. The V call is TRBV20-1, the J call TRBJ2-7; weak D call: TRBD1 (5 bases). Germline assignment: CDR1 DFQATT and CDR2 SNEGSKA (reference sequence). V lost 2 bases, J lost 4 bases, and 15 bases lay in between. The CDR3 has 14 amino acids. The CDR3 spells CSARQGAYGYEQYF. In DNA, the CDR3 is TGCAGTGCTAGACAGGGCGCGTATGGATACGAGCAGTACTTC.

V is TRBV10-3 and J is TRBJ2-2; D is uncertain. The germline V gene has CDR1 ENHRY and CDR2 SYGVKD. The ends were cut back, 10 bases at V and 0 bases at J, with 12 bases in the middle. The CDR3 is 14 amino acids. The CDR3 DNA reads as TGTGCCACCTCTTACCCAGCGAACACCGGGGAGCTGTTTTTT. Its protein is CATSYPANTGELFF.

The rearrangement uses TRBV25-1 and TRBJ1-2; D gene unclear. V dropped 4 bases and J dropped 4 bases, with 7 bases sitting between them. Germline CDR1 reads MGHDK; CDR2 reads SYGVNS. This CDR3 region has 12 residues. The CDR3: CASSARAYGYTF. CDR3 coding DNA: TGTGCCAGCAGTGCTCGGGCCTATGGCTACACCTTC.